This TCR beta chain was captured in a study of blood T cells in healthy people across ages. Germline V CDR1 and CDR2: MNHEY, SMNVEV (reference sequence). Trimming stripped 5 bases from V and 10 bases from J, with 8 bases between. The CDR3 consists of 11 residues. Each donor's blood draw was around 9.1 milliliters of peripheral blood. Through a sample-barcoded 5' primer and a J-beta primer mix, a second PCR was run for about 6 to 11 cycles. TCRdb redid the calling of the 5' RACE reads with MiXCR, one entry per CDR3 protein. The sample holds fewer than 1,200,000 distinct CDR3 sequences, approximately 25% seen once. The sample was also reused in another study, on T cells of mothers and their children. From that paper: Second-round PCR products received sample barcodes and 2-4 random nucleotides from the M1S primer. Researchers report slightly higher, though non-significant, overlap in related mother-child pairs than in unrelated pairs.

Sequences were obtained from blood. The sequence came from a girl aged 2-10 years in good health. This chain connects TRBV27 to TRBJ1-4, with D possibly being TRBD1 (5 bases). The CDR3 protein is CASSGGVKLFF. CDR3 coding DNA: TGTGCCAGCAGTGGAGGGGTAAAACTGTTTTTT.